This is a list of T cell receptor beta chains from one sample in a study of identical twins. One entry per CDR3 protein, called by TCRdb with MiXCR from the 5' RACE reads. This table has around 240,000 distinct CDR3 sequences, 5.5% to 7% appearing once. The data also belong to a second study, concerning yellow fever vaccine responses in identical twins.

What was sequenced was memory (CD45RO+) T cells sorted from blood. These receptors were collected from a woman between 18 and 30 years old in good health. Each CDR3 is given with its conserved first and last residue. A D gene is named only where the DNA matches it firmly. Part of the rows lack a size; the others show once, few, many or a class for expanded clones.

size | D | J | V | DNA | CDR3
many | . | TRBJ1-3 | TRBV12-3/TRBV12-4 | TGTGCCAGCAGAGGGGGGGGTGTCTCTGGAAACACCATATATTTT | CASRGGGVSGNTIYF
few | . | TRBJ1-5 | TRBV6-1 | TGTGCCAGCATTGAAAAGTGGGGGCAGCCCCAGCATTTT | CASIEKWGQPQHF
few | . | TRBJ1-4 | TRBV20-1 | TGCAGTGCCTCCGACAGAACAACTAATGAAAAACTGTTTTTT | CSASDRTTNEKLFF
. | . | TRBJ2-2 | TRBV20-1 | TGCTGTGCTAGAGATCCCTCCGCGTCCAACACGGGGGAGCTGTTTTTT | CCARDPSASNTGELFF
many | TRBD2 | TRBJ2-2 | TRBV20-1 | TGCAGTGCTAGAGATAGCGGGGGTCTGTCCGGGGAGCTGTTTTTT | CSARDSGGLSGELFF
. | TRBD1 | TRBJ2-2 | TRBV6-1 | TGTGCCAGCACCACAGGGGACCTCGTCAACACCGGGGAGCTGTTTTTT | CASTTGDLVNTGELFF
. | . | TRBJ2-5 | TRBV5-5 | TGTGCCAGCAGCCGCGTAAGCTACCGGCGGGAAGAGACCCAGTACTTC | CASSRVSYRREETQYF
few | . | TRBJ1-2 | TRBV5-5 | TGTGCCAGCAGCTTGGCCGCGGCAGGAAATGGCTACACCTTC | CASSLAAAGNGYTF
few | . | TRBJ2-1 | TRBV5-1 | TGCGCCAGCAGCTTGAATAGCGGCTTCTACAATGAGCAGTTCTTC | CASSLNSGFYNEQFF
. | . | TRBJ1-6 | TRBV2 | TGTGCCAGCACCCAAACGGGGGGGAAACCCCTCCACTTT | CASTQTGGKPLHF
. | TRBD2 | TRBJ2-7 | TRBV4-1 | TGCGCCAGCAGCCCCTCCAGCGGGACTTACTCCTACGAGCAGTACTTC | CASSPSSGTYSYEQYF
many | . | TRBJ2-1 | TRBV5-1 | TGCGCCAGCAGCTTGGAGGCGGGGCTGGGTGAGCAGTTCTTC | CASSLEAGLGEQFF
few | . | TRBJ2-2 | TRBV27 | TGTGCCAGCAGGAAGTACACCGGGGAGCTGTTTTTT | CASRKYTGELFF
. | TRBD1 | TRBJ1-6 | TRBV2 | TGTGCCAGCAGTGAAATGGACAGGCTCGATAATTCACCCCTCCACTTT | CASSEMDRLDNSPLHF
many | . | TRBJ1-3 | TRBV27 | TGTGCCAGCAGTAGCCCCGGAAACACCATATATTTT | CASSSPGNTIYF
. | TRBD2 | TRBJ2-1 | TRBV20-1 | TGCAGTGCTAGAGATTTTTTGGGACTAGCGGGAGGGCCTATGAATGAGCAGTTCTTC | CSARDFLGLAGGPMNEQFF
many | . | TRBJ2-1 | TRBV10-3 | TGTGCCATCAGTGAGTCGTCTTTTCGGGAGCAGTTCTTC | CAISESSFREQFF
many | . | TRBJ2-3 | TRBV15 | TGTGCCACCGGAAGGCAGGTTGGGCCGGATACGCAGTATTTT | CATGRQVGPDTQYF
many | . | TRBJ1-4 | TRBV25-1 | TGTGCCAGCAGTGGGAGTGGTGCCTCTAATGAAAAACTGTTTTTT | CASSGSGASNEKLFF
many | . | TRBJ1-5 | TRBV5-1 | TGCGCCAGCAGCTTGGCCGAGTTTGGGGGCGGTCAGCCCCAGCATTTT | CASSLAEFGGGQPQHF
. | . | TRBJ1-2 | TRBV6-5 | TGTGCCAGCAGTTGGAACCGGAGACAGGACTATGGCTACACCTTC | CASSWNRRQDYGYTF
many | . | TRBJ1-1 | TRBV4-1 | TGCGCCAGCAGCCAAGAAGGACGAATTGAAGCTTTCTTT | CASSQEGRIEAFF
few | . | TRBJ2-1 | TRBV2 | TGTGCCACCATTCCGTTATACAATGAGCAGTTCTTC | CATIPLYNEQFF
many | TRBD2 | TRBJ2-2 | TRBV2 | TGTGCCAGCAGTCAACGGGGGGGCCTACGAGGGGAGCTGTTTTTT | CASSQRGGLRGELFF
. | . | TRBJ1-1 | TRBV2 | TGTGCCAGCAAAAACACTGAAGCTTTCTTT | CASKNTEAFF
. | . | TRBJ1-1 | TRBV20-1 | TGCAGTGCTAGAGATCGGCAGGGTGGATCTTCGAACACTGAAGCTTTCTTT | CSARDRQGGSSNTEAFF
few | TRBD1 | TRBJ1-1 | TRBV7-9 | TGTGCCAGCAGCCGGCTGACTGGGGGCAGGGGGAGCACTGAAGCTTTCTTT | CASSRLTGGRGSTEAFF
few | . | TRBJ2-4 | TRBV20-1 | TGCAGTGCTAGAGATAGTCCTCTAGCCAAAAACATTCAGTACTTC | CSARDSPLAKNIQYF
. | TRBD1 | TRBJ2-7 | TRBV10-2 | TGCGCCAGCCATCCAGGGGGCTTTGGGTACGAGCAGTACTTC | CASHPGGFGYEQYF
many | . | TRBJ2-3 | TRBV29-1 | TGCAGCGTTGTTAAGTCTTTAGCAGCAGATACGCAGTATTTT | CSVVKSLAADTQYF
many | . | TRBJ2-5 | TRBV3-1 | TGTGCCAGCAGCCGCGGACTGAAAGAGACCCAGTACTTC | CASSRGLKETQYF
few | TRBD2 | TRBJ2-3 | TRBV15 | TGTGCCACCAGCAGAGATCGCGCTAGCGGGGTCACAGATACGCAGTATTTT | CATSRDRASGVTDTQYF
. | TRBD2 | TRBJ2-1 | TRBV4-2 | TGTGCCAGCAGCCAAGCGGGGTACAGCGGGAGGGACCCCTACAATGAGCAGTTCTTC | CASSQAGYSGRDPYNEQFF
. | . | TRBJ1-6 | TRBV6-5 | TGTGCCAGCAGTTACCTATCGAATTCACCCCTCCACTTT | CASSYLSNSPLHF
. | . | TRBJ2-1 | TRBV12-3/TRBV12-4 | TGTGCCAGCAGTTTAGCCAGCTCCCAGTTCTTC | CASSLASSQFF
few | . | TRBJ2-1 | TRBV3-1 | TGTGCCAGCAGCCAAGGAGGGGGAAGTGAGCAGTTCTTC | CASSQGGGSEQFF
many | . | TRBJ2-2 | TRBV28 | TGTGCCAGCACCCCCGGCGGGGTAAACACCGGGGAGCTGTTTTTT | CASTPGGVNTGELFF
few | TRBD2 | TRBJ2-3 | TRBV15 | TGTGCCACCGGACTAGCGGGGGGGTACACAGATACGCAGTATTTT | CATGLAGGYTDTQYF
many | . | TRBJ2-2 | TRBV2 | TGTGCCAGCAGTGACCCTCCAGGGAGTCGCACCGGGGAGCTGTTTTTT | CASSDPPGSRTGELFF
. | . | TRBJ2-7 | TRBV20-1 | TGCAGTGCTAGAGACCGACACTTTGGCTACGAGCAGTACTTC | CSARDRHFGYEQYF
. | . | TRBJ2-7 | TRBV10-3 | TGTGCCATCAGTCCAGGGGCCTCTGTCCACGAGCAGTACTTC | CAISPGASVHEQYF
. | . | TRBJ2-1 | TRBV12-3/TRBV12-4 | TGTGCCAGCAGTAAAGCGGAATTAATAATCGATGAGCAGTTCTTC | CASSKAELIIDEQFF
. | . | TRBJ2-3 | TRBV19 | TGTGCCAGTAGTGTCGGGGCAGGGGGGGCAGATCCCACAGATACGCAGTATTTT | CASSVGAGGADPTDTQYF
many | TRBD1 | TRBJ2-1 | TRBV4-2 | TGTGCCAGCAGCCAAGATTGGGACAGGATGGAGCAGTTCTTC | CASSQDWDRMEQFF
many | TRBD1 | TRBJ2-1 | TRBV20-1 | TGCAGTACCGACAGGGGGACCTACAATGAGCAGTTCTTC | CSTDRGTYNEQFF